In its sample, the clone carrying this T cell receptor (beta chain) was seen a few times. Antigen unknown. This sample was included in a study of CD8 T cells in ankylosing spondylitis. Study-level findings and limits: Significantly higher representation of disease-linked clones was reported for matched ankylosing spondylitis synovial fluid. Characteristic, it appeared, of ankylosing spondylitis blood was a TCR beta motif of eight highly homologous variants.

Quantitative 5'-RACE with molecular barcodes generated TCR beta libraries. TCRdb reprocessed the 5' RACE reads with MiXCR, giving one entry per CDR3 protein. This sample has some 270,000 distinct CDR3 sequences; 32% occur once, and the top ten carry about 4.2%. The sample consisted of blood, either unsorted or a sorted T cell fraction (not recorded which). This clonotype was sampled from a male donor with ankylosing spondylitis or in good health (not recorded which).

CDR3 loop: CSARDRTGGLSNQPQHF. Here the CDR3 DNA reads TGCAGTGCTAGAGATAGGACAGGGGGGCTTAGCAATCAGCCCCAGCATTTT. The J gene is TRBJ1-5, the V gene TRBV20-1, with 10 bases lining up with TRBD1. This CDR3 spans 17 amino acids. V lost 0 bases, J lost 0 bases, and 5 bases stayed unmatched. CDR1 and CDR2 (germline): DFQATT, SNEGSKA (reference sequence).